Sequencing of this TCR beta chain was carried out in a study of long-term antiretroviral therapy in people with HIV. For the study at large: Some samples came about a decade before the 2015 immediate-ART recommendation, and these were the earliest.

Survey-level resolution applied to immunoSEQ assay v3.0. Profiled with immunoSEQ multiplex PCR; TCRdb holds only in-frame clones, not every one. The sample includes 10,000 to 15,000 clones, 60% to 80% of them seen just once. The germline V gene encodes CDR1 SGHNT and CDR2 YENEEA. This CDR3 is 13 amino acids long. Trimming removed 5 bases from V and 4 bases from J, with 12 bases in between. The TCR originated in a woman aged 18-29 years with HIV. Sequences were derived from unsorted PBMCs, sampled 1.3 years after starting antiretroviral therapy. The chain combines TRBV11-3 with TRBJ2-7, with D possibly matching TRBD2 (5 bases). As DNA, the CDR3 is TGTGCCAGCAGCCCGGGATCCCCGTACGAGCAGTACTTC. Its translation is CASSPGSPYEQYF.